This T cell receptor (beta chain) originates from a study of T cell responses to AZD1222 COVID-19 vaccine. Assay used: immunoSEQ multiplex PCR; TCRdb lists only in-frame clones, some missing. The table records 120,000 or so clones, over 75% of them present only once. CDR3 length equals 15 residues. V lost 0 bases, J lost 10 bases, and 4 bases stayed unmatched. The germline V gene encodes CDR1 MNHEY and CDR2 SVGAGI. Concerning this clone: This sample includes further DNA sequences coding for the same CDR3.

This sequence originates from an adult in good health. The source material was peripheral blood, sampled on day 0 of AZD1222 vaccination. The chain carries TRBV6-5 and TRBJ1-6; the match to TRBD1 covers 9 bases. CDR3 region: CASSYSRTGDSPLHF. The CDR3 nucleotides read TGTGCCAGCAGTTACTCGAGGACAGGGGACTCACCCCTCCACTTT.